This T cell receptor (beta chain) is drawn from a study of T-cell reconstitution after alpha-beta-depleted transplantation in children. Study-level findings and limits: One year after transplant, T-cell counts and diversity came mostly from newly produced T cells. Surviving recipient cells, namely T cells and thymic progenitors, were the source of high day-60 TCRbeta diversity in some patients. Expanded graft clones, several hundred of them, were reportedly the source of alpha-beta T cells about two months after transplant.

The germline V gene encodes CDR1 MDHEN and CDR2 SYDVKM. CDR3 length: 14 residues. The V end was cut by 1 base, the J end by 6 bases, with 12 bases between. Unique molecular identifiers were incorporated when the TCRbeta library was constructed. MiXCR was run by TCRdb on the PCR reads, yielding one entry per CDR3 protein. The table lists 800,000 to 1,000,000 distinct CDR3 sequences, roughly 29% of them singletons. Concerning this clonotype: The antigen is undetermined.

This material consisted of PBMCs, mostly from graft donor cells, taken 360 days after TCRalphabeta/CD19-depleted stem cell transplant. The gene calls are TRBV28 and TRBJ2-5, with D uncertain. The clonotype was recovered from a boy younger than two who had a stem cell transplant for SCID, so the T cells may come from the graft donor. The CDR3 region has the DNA TGTGCCAGCAGTTTATCCTTGCCCTACAAGACCCAGTACTTC. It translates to CASSLSLPYKTQYF.